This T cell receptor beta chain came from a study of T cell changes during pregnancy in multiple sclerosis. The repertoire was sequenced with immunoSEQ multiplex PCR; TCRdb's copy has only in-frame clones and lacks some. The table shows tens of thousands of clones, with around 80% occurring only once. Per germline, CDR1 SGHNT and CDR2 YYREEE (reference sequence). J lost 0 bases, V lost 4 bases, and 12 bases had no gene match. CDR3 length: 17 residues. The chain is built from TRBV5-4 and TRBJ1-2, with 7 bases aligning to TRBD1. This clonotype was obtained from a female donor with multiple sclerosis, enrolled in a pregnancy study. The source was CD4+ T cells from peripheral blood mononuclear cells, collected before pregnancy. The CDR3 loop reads CASSPPWGQKANYGYTF. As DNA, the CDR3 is TGTGCCAGCAGCCCGCCCTGGGGACAGAAGGCTAACTATGGCTACACCTTC.